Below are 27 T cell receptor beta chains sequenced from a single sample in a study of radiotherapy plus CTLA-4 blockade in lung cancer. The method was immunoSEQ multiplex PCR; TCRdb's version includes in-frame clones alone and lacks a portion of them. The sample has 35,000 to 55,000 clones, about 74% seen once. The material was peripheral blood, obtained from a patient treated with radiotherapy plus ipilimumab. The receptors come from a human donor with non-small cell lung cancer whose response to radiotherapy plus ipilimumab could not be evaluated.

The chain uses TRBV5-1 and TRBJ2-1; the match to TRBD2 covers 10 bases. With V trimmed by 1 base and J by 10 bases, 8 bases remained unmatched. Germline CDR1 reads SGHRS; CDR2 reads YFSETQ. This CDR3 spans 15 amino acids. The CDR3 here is CASSLMIAGGIEQFF. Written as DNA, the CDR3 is TGCGCCAGCAGCTTGATGATAGCGGGAGGTATCGAGCAGTTCTTC.

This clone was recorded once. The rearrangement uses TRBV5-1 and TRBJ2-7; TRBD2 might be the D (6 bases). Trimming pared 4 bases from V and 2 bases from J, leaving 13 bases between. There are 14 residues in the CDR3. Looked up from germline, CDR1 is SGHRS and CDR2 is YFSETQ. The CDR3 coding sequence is TGCGCCAGCAGCCCTATGACTAGGACCTACGAGCAGTACTTC. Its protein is CASSPMTRTYEQYF.

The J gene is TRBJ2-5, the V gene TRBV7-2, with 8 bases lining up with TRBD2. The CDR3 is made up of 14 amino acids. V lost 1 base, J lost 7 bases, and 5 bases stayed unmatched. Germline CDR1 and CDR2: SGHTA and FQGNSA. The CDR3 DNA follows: TGTGCCAGCAGCTTAGATTCGGGAGGGGTGACCCAGTACTTC. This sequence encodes CASSLDSGGVTQYF.

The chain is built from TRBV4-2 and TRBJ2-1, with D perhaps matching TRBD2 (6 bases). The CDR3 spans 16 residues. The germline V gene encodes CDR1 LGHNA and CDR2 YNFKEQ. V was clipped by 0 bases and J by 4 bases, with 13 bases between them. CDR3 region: CASSQEALATYNEQFF. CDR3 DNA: TGTGCCAGCAGCCAAGAAGCGCTAGCGACGTACAATGAGCAGTTCTTC.

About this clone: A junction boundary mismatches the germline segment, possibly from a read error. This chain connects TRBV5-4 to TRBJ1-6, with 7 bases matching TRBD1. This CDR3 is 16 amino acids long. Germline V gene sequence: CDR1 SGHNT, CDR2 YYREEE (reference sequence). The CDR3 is CASSLGQLSRNSPLHF. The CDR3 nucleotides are TGTGCCAGCAGTTTGGGACAGCTATCGAGGAATTCACCCCTCCACTTT.

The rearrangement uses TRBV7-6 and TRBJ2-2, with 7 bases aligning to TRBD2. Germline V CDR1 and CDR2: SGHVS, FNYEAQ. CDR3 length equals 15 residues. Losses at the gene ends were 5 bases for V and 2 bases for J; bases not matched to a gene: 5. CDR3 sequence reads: CASSLRDYNTGELFF. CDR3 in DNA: TGTGCCAGCAGCCTAAGGGACTATAACACCGGGGAGCTGTTTTTT. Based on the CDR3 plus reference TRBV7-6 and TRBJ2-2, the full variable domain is GAGVSQSPRYKVTKRGQDVALRCDPISGHVSLYWYRQALGQGPEFLTYFNYEAQQDKSGLPNDRFSAERPEGSISTLTIQRTEQRDSAMYRCASSLRDYNTGELFFGEGSRLTVL.

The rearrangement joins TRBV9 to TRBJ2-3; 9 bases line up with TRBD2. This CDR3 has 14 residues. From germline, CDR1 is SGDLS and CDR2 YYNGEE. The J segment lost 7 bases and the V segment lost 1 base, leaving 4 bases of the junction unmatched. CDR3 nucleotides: TGTGCCAGCAGCGTAAGCGGGGGGTACAATACGCAGTATTTT. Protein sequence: CASSVSGGYNTQYF. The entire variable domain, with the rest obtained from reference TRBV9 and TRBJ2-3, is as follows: DSGVTQTPKHLITATGQRVTLRCSPRSGDLSVYWYQQSLDQGLQFLIQYYNGEERAKGNILERFSAQQFPDLHSELNLSSLELGDSALYFCASSVSGGYNTQYFGPGTRLTVL.

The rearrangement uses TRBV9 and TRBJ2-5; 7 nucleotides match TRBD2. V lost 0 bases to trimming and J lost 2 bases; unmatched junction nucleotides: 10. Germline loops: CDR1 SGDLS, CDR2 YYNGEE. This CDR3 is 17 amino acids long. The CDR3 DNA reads TGTGCCAGCAGCGTAGGGTTAGCGGGCGGGGCTCAAGAGACCCAGTACTTC. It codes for CASSVGLAGGAQETQYF.

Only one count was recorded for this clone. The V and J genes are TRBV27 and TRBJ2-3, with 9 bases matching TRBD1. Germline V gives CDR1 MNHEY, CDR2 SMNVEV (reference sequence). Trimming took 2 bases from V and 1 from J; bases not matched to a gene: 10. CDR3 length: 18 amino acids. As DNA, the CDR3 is TGTGCCAGCAGTTTACGCCCACAGGGGGCAAGTGGCACAGATACGCAGTATTTT. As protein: CASSLRPQGASGTDTQYF.

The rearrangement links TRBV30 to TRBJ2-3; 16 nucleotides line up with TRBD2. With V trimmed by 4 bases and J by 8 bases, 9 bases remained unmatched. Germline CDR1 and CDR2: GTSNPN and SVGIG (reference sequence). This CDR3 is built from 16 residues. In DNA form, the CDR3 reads TGTGCCTGGACATCGGGACTAGCGGGGGGGGGAGGTACGCAGTATTTT. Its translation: CAWTSGLAGGGGTQYF.

This chain's CDR3 is CASSLTRAGGTYGYTF. The DNA of the CDR3 is TGTGCCAGCAGCTTAACGAGGGCAGGGGGCACCTATGGCTACACCTTC. V is TRBV7-3 and J is TRBJ1-2; 8 bases are shared with TRBD1. The length of the CDR3 is 16 residues. The V gene end was trimmed by 0 bases and the J gene end by 4 bases; junction bases not matched to a gene: 7. The V gene's germline CDR1 is SGHTA and CDR2 FQGTGA.

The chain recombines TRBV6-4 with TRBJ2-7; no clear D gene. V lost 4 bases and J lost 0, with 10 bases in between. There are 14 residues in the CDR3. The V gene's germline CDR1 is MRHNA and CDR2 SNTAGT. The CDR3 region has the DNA TGTGCCAGCAGTGCCGACATGAGCTCCTACGAGCAGTACTTC. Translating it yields CASSADMSSYEQYF.

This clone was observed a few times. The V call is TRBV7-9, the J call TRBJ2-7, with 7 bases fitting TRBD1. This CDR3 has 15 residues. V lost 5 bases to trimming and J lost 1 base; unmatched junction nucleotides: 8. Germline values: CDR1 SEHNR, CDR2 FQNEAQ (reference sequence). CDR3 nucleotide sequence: TGTGCCAGCAGCGCGAAGGGACAGATATCCTACGAGCAGTACTTC. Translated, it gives CASSAKGQISYEQYF. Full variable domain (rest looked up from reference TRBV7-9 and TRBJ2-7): DTGVSQNPRHKITKRGQNVTFRCDPISEHNRLYWYRQTLGQGPEFLTYFQNEAQLEKSRLLSDRFSAERPKGSFSTLEIQRTEQGDSAMYLCASSAKGQISYEQYFGPGTRLTVT.

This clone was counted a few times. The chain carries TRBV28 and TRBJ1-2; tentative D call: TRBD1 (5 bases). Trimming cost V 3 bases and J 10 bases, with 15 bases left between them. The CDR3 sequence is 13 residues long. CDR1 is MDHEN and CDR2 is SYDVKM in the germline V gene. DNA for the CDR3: TGTGCCAGCAGTTTGGGGCAGTTGCGGGACTACACCTTC. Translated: CASSLGQLRDYTF.

CDR3 nucleotide sequence: TGTGCCAGCAGCGGCCTAGGACTAGCGGCAGGTACGCAGTATTTT. It translates to CASSGLGLAAGTQYF. This chain uses TRBV9 with TRBJ2-3; 10 bases line up with TRBD2. The V gene end was trimmed by 3 bases and the J gene end by 8 bases; junction bases not matched to a gene: 9. CDR1 and CDR2 from the germline V gene are SGDLS and YYNGEE. The CDR3 has 15 amino acids.

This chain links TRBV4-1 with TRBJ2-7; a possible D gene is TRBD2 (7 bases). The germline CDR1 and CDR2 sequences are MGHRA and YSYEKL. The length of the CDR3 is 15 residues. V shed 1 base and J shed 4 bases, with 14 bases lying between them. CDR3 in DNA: TGCGCCAGCAGCCAAGTGGGGGGGCAGGGGTACGAGCAGTACTTC. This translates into CASSQVGGQGYEQYF.

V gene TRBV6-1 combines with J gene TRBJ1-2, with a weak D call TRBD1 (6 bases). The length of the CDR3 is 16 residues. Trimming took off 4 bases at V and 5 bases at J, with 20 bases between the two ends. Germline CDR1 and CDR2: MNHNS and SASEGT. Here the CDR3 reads CASSVRGISSGYGYTF. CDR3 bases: TGTGCCAGCAGTGTGAGGGGGATCAGCAGCGGATATGGCTACACCTTC.

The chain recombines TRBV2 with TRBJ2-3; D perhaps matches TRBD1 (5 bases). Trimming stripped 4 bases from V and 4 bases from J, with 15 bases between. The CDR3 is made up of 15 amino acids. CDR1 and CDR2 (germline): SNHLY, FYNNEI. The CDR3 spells CASSVSSGRADTQYF. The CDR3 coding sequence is TGTGCCAGCAGTGTCTCCTCCGGCAGGGCAGATACGCAGTATTTT.

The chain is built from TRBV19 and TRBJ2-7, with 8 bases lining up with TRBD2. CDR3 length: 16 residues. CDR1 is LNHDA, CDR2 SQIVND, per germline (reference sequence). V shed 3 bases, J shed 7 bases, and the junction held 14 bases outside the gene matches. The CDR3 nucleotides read TGTGCCAGTAGTATCGGGGGGGCGTCGTATCCGGGGGAGCAGTACTTC. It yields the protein CASSIGGASYPGEQYF.

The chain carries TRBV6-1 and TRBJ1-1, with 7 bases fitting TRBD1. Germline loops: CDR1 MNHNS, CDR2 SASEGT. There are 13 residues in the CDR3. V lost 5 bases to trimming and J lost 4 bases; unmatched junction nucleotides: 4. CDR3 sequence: CASSSTGFTEAFF. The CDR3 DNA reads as TGTGCCAGCAGTTCGACAGGGTTCACTGAAGCTTTCTTT.

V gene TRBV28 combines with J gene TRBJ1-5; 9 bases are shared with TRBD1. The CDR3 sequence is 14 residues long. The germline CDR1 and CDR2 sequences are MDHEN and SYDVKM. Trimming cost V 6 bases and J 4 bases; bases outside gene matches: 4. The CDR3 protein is CASRDRGPNQPQHF. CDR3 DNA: TGTGCCAGCAGGGACAGGGGACCTAATCAGCCCCAGCATTTT.

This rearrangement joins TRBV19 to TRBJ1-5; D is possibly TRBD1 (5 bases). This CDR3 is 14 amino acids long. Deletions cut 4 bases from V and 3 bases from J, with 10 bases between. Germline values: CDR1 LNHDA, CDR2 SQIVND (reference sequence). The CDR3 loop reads CASSTRDANQPQHF. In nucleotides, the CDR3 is TGTGCCAGTAGTACCAGGGATGCCAATCAGCCCCAGCATTTT.

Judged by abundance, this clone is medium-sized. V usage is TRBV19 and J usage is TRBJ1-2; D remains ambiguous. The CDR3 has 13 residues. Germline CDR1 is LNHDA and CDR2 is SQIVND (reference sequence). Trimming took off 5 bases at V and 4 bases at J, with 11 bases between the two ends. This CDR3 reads CASSPANFYGYTF. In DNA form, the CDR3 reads TGTGCCAGTAGTCCTGCGAACTTCTATGGCTACACCTTC.

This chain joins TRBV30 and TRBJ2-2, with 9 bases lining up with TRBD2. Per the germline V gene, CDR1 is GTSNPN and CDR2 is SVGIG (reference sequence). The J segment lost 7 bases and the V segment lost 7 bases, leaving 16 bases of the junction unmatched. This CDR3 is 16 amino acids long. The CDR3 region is CAFRKVGGGAVGELFF. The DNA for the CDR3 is TGTGCCTTCCGTAAGGTGGGCGGGGGGGCCGTCGGGGAGCTGTTTTTT.

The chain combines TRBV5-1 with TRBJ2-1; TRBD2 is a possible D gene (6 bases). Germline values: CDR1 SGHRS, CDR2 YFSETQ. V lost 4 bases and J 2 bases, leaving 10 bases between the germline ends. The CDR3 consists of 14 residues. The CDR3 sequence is CASSLGSPYNEQFF. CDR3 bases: TGCGCCAGCAGCCTCGGGAGCCCCTACAATGAGCAGTTCTTC.

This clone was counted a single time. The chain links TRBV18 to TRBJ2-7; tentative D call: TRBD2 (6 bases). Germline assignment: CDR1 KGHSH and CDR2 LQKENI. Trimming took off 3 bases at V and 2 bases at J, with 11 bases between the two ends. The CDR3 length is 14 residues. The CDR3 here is CASSPGGSPYEQYF. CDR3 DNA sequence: TGTGCCAGCTCACCGGGAGGCAGCCCCTACGAGCAGTACTTC.

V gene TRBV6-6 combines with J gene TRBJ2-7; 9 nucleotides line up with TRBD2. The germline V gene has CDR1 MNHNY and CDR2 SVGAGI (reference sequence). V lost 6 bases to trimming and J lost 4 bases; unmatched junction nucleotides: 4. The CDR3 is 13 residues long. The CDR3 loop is CASRRTSAYEQYF. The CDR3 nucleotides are TGTGCCAGCAGACGGACTAGCGCATACGAGCAGTACTTC.